This TCR beta chain was sequenced for a study of blood T cell repertoires in COVID-19. Study context: The United States, Italy and Spain provided the acute and convalescent COVID-19 samples. The analysed material was cDNA or gDNA that came from T cells, B-cell-depleted T cells, or PBMCs.

As originally analysed: Amplified reference gene primers provided the basis for estimating nucleated cell counts. The assay was immunoSEQ multiplex PCR, and TCRdb's table has in-frame clones only and misses some. V and J calls plus clone size are reproduced from that table; the DNA served to infer D and trimming. The sample comprises 150,000 or so clones, about 80% of which are singletons, and 20% to 25% rests with the top ten. The CDR3 extends over 13 amino acids. The germline gives CDR1 SQVTM, CDR2 ANQGSEA. The V gene lost 4 bases and the J gene lost 4 bases, with 13 bases spanning the gap. This clone came up many times.

The TCR comes from a woman older than 75 with acute or convalescent COVID-19. The specimen sequenced was peripheral blood. This chain links TRBV29-1 with TRBJ1-2; D is possibly TRBD1 (6 bases). For the CDR3, the DNA is TGCAGCGTTGTCGAGACAGGAGCCTATGGCTACACCTTC. It encodes CSVVETGAYGYTF.